This T cell receptor (beta chain) derives from a study of blood T cell repertoires in COVID-19. About the research overall: COVID-19 samples from acute and convalescent phases originated in the United States, Italy and Spain. PBMCs, B-cell-depleted T cells, or T cells were the source of the cDNA or gDNA that made up the material.

The repertoire was sequenced with immunoSEQ multiplex PCR; TCRdb's copy has only in-frame clones and lacks some. Of over 250,000 clones listed, less than 85% are singletons. Germline V gene sequence: CDR1 MNHEY, CDR2 SMNVEV (reference sequence). The CDR3 has 16 amino acids. V dropped 5 bases and J dropped 6; count of bases not matched to a gene: 13. This TCR came from a human donor with COVID-19, enrolled during active disease. The donor label of this sample is uncertain. Sequenced: peripheral blood. The chain links TRBV27 to TRBJ2-1; TRBD2 agrees at 7 bases. CDR3 sequence (DNA): TGTGCCAGCAGTCTCCCCCCGGGAGGTGACCGCAATGAGCAGTTCTTC. Translated: CASSLPPGGDRNEQFF.